Listed below are T cell receptor beta chains from one sample, sequenced in a study of T cells in Graves' hyperthyroidism and ophthalmopathy. TCRdb re-called the multiplex PCR reads through MiXCR, storing one row per CDR3 protein. This table has fewer than 700,000 distinct CDR3 sequences, 15% to 20% appearing once. Sequencing used blood. Every receptor here comes from a woman in her 30s with Graves' hyperthyroidism. Each CDR3 is given with its conserved first and last residue. A D gene is named only where the DNA matches it firmly. Rows give clone size only sometimes, using once, few, many, or a class for an expanded clone.

CDR3nt	CDR3aa	abundance	v_gene	d_gene	j_gene
TGTGCCAGCAAAGTTAATAGCGGGACCACCACAGATACGCAGTATTTT	CASKVNSGTTTDTQYF	many	TRBV2	TRBD2	TRBJ2-3
TGTGCCACCAGTGACGACAGTTACAATCAGCCCCAGCATTTT	CATSDDSYNQPQHF	few	TRBV24-1	NA	TRBJ1-5
TGTGCCAGTAGTTACAGGGGAAGCGTTTCGGAGCAGTACTTC	CASSYRGSVSEQYF	NA	TRBV19	TRBD1	TRBJ2-7
TGCAGTGCAGAGGAACAGGGGGCAGGAGAGACCCAGTACTTC	CSAEEQGAGETQYF	few	TRBV20-1	TRBD1	TRBJ2-5
TGTGCCAGCAGTTTTTCCCCGGCAGGGAACACTGAAGCTTTCTTT	CASSFSPAGNTEAFF	few	TRBV27	NA	TRBJ1-1
TGTGCCAGCAGTTTTGGGCTAGCGGGGCTCACAGATACGCAGTATTTT	CASSFGLAGLTDTQYF	NA	TRBV12-3/TRBV12-4	TRBD2	TRBJ2-3
TGTGCCAGCAGTTTCGGCCAGCCAGGACCGGATGAGCAGTTCTTC	CASSFGQPGPDEQFF	many	TRBV12-3/TRBV12-4	NA	TRBJ2-1
TGTGCCAGCAGCTTAGTGGCGGGACTGAGGTTTGCAGATACGCAGTATTTT	CASSLVAGLRFADTQYF	many	TRBV7-9	NA	TRBJ2-3
TGTGCCAGCAGTTACCGCGGGACAGGGTGGGCCGGGGAGCTGTTTTTT	CASSYRGTGWAGELFF	NA	TRBV6-5	TRBD1	TRBJ2-2
TGTGCCAGCAGATACAGGGTTGAGAACTTTGGCTACACCTTC	CASRYRVENFGYTF	many	TRBV6-2/TRBV6-3	NA	TRBJ1-2
TGTGCCAGCAGTTTATCGGACATTGATAGCAATCAGCCCCAGCATTTT	CASSLSDIDSNQPQHF	many	TRBV28	NA	TRBJ1-5
TGTGCCAGCAGCTTAGAGGCGGGACAGTTCTTC	CASSLEAGQFF	many	TRBV7-8	NA	TRBJ2-1
TGTGCCAGCAGGGTCCCCGAGGCGCAGGGGGACTCCTACGAGCAGTACTTC	CASRVPEAQGDSYEQYF	many	TRBV27	TRBD1	TRBJ2-7
TGCGCCAGCAGCTTAATGGTTAACACCGGGGAGCTGTTTTTT	CASSLMVNTGELFF	NA	TRBV5-1	NA	TRBJ2-2
TGTGCCAGCCTGGGGGGCTCTGGGGCCAACGTCCTGACTTTC	CASLGGSGANVLTF	few	TRBV7-9	NA	TRBJ2-6
TGCAGCGTTCGAGACAGCCGAAACACCATATATTTT	CSVRDSRNTIYF	NA	TRBV29-1	NA	TRBJ1-3